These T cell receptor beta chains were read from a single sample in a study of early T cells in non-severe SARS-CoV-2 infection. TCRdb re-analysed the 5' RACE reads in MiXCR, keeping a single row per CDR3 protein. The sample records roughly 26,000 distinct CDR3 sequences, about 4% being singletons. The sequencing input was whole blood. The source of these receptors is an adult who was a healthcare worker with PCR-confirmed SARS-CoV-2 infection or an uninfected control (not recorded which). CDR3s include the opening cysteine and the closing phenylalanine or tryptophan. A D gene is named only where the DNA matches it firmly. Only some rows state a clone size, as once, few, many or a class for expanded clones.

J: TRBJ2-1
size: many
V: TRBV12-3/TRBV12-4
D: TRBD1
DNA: TGTGCCAGCACCGGGACAGGGACGTACAATGAGCAGTTCTTC
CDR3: CASTGTGTYNEQFF

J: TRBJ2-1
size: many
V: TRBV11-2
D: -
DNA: TGTGCCAGCAGCCTAGGACAGCTTCTATCCAACTCCTACAATGAGCAGTTCTTC
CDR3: CASSLGQLLSNSYNEQFF

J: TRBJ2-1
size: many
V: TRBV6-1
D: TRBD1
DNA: TGTGCCAGCAGTGCGGACAGGGGGCGGCGAGCCGGGAATGAGCAGTTCTTC
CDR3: CASSADRGRRAGNEQFF

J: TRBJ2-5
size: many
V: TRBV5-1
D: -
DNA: TGCGCCAGCACCCCTGGTGGGGAGACCCAGTACTTC
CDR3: CASTPGGETQYF

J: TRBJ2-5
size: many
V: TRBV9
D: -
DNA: TGTGCCAGCCCAGGAGCTCAAGAGACCCAGTACTTC
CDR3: CASPGAQETQYF

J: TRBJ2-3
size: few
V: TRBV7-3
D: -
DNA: TGTGCCAGCAGCTTACCCGGACTTCGTACGCAGTATTTT
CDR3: CASSLPGLRTQYF

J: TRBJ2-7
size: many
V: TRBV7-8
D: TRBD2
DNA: TGTGCCAGCAGCTTAGTTTTTTCGGGAGGGCCCTACGAGCAGTACTTC
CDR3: CASSLVFSGGPYEQYF

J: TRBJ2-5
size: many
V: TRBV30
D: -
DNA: TGTGCCTGGGGATCCTATACGGGGGAGACCCAGTACTTC
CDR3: CAWGSYTGETQYF

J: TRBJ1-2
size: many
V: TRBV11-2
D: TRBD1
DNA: TGTGCCAGCAGCTTAGCTTCGACAGGGTACTATGGCTACACCTTC
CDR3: CASSLASTGYYGYTF

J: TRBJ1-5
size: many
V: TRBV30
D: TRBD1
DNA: TGTGCCTGGAGCGCGGGACAGGAGAATCAGCCCCAGCATTTT
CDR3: CAWSAGQENQPQHF

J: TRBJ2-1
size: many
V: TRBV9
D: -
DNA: TGTGCCAGCAGCGTAGCTATCGGAAATGAGCAGTTCTTC
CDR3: CASSVAIGNEQFF

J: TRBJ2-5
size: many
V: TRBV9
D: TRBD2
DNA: TGTGCCAGCAGCGTGGGACTAGCGGGAGTAGAGACCCAGTACTTC
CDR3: CASSVGLAGVETQYF

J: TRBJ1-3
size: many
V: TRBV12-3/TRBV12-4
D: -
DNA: TGTGCCAGCAGTTCCCCGGAAAGTCGCATAGGAAACACCATATATTTT
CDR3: CASSSPESRIGNTIYF

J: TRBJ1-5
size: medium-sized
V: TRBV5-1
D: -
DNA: TGCGCCAGCAGCTTGGGAAGTAATCAGCCCCAGCATTTT
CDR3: CASSLGSNQPQHF

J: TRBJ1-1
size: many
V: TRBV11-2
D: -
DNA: TGTGCCAGCAGGTCCACCCGGGAGACTGAAGCTTTCTTT
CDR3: CASRSTRETEAFF

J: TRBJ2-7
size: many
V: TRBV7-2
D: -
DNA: TGTGCCAGCAGCACCCCACAGGGACCCTACGAGCAGTACTTC
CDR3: CASSTPQGPYEQYF

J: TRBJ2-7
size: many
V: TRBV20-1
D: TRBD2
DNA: TGCAGTGCCTGGGACCTAGCGGGTGTCTACGAGCAGTACTTC
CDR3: CSAWDLAGVYEQYF

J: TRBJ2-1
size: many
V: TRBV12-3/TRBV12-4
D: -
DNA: TGTGCCAGCAGAGTTTATGCGCCCGCGACTCCATACAATGAGCAGTTCTTC
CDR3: CASRVYAPATPYNEQFF

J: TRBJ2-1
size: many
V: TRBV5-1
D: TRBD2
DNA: TGCGCCAGCAGGGAAAGACTAGCGGGAGGAATAGATGAGCAGTTCTTC
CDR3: CASRERLAGGIDEQFF

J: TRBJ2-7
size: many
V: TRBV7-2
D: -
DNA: TGTGCCAGCAGCTTGCTTCAAGGGACGGGGGATTACGAGCAGTACTTC
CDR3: CASSLLQGTGDYEQYF

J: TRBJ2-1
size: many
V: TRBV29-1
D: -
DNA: TGCAGTCACCGGGTGTACAATGAGCAGTTCTTC
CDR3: CSHRVYNEQFF

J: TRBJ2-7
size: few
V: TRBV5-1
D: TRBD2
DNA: TGCGCCAGCAGCCAAAGACTAGCGGGAGCCTACGAGCAGTACTTC
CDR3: CASSQRLAGAYEQYF

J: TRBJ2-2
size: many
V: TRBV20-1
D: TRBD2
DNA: TGCAGTGCCCCTCCCCTAGCGGGAGCGCGGACCGGGGAGCTGTTTTTT
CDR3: CSAPPLAGARTGELFF

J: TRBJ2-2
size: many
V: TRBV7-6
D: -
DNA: TGTGCCAGCAGCCGGGGACTCTTGAACACCGGGGAGCTGTTTTTT
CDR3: CASSRGLLNTGELFF

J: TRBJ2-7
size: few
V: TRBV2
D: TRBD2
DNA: TGTGCCAGCAGTGATTTGGTAGCGGGAGCAGGCGAGCAGTACTTC
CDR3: CASSDLVAGAGEQYF

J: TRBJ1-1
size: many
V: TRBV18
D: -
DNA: TGTGCCAGCTCACCTCTCGCCATGAACACTGAAGCTTTCTTT
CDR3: CASSPLAMNTEAFF

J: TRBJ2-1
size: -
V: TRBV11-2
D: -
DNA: TGTGCCAGCAGCTTAGTCGGGGGAGCGGTCTACAATGAGCAGTTCTTC
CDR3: CASSLVGGAVYNEQFF

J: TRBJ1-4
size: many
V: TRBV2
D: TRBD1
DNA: TGTGCCAGCAGTGAGACAGGGGCGGTCGAAGGACTGTTTTTT
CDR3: CASSETGAVEGLFF

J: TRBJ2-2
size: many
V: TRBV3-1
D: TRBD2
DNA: TGTGCCAGCAGCCATGCCGCGGGAGCTGGGGAGCTGTTTTTT
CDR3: CASSHAAGAGELFF

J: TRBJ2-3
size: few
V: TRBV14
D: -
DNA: TGTGCCAGCAGCCCTAGTTTCCTAAGAGCGGAAAGCACAGATACGCAGTATTTT
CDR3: CASSPSFLRAESTDTQYF

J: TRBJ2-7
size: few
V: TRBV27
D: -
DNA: TGTGCCAGCAGTTTAGCTATTGGTAGCTCCTACGAGCAGTACTTC
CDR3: CASSLAIGSSYEQYF

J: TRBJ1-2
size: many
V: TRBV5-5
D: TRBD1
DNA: TGTGCCAGCAGCCCCGGGACAGGGGGCGGTGGCTATGGCTACACCTTC
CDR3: CASSPGTGGGGYGYTF

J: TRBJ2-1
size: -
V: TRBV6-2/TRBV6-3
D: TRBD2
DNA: TGTGCCAGCAGTTACCCCACCGGGACTAGCGGAGATTACAATGAGCAGTTCTTC
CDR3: CASSYPTGTSGDYNEQFF

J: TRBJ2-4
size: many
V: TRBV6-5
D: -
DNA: TGTGCCAGCAGTTACTCGTCAAGCGGGGACACGGTCATTCAGTACTTC
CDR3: CASSYSSSGDTVIQYF

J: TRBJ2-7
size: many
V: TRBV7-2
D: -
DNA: TGTGCCAGCAGCTTAGCGGGACTCAGCCCCTACGAGCAGTACTTC
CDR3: CASSLAGLSPYEQYF